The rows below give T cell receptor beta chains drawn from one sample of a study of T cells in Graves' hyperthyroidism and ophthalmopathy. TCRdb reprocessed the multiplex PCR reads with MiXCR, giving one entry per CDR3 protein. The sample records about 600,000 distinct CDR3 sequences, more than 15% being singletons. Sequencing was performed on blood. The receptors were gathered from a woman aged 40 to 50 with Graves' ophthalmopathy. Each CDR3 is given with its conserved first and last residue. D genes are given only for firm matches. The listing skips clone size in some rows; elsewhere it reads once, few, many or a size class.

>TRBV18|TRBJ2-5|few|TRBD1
CASSRSGGAVRETQYF
TGTGCCAGCTCACGATCAGGGGGCGCGGTTCGGGAGACCCAGTACTTC
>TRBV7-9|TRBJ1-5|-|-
CASSSLGPQHF
TGTGCCAGCAGCTCGCTGGGGCCCCAGCATTTT
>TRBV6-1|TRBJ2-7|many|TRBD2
CASSDTGLVGYEQYF
TGTGCCAGCAGTGACACGGGACTAGTAGGCTACGAGCAGTACTTC
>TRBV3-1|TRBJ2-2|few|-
CASSHGGGVNTGELFF
TGTGCCAGCAGCCACGGGGGCGGGGTAAACACCGGGGAGCTGTTTTTT
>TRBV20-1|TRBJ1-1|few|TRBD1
CSAPNRGRDTEAFF
TGCAGTGCTCCAAACAGGGGTCGGGACACTGAAGCTTTCTTT
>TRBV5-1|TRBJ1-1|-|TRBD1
CASSSPQGFGVAFF
TGCGCCAGCAGCTCACCACAGGGGTTCGGTGTGGCTTTCTTT
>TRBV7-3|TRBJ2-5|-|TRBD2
CASSLAGLAQETQYF
TGTGCCAGCAGCTTAGCGGGACTAGCTCAAGAGACCCAGTACTTC
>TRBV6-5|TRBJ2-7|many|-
CASSYSKASTYEQYF
TGTGCCAGCAGTTACTCGAAGGCGTCTACCTACGAGCAGTACTTC
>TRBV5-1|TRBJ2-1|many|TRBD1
CASSFGTGTQSAYNEQFF
TGCGCCAGCAGCTTCGGGACAGGCACCCAGAGTGCCTACAATGAGCAGTTCTTC
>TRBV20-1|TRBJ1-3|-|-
CSARDEYTAGNTIYF
TGCAGTGCTAGAGATGAGTATACAGCTGGAAACACCATATATTTT
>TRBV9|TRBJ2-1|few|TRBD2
CASSVVGRAPSNEQFF
TGTGCCAGCAGCGTAGTTGGGAGGGCCCCCTCCAATGAGCAGTTCTTC
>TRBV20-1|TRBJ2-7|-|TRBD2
CSARELANRYEQYF
TGCAGTGCTAGAGAACTAGCGAACCGCTACGAGCAGTACTTC
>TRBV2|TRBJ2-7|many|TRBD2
CASSEDGLAGNEQYF
TGTGCCAGCAGTGAAGATGGACTAGCGGGAAACGAGCAGTACTTC
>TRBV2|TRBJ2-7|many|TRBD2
CASCPQASGNYEQYF
TGTGCCAGCTGCCCTCAGGCTAGCGGAAACTACGAGCAGTACTTC
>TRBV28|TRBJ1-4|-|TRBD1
CASSSPGQAGEKLFF
TGTGCCAGCAGTTCTCCGGGACAGGCGGGGGAAAAACTGTTTTTT
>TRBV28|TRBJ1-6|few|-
CASSDHSPLHF
TGTGCCAGCAGCGATCATTCACCCCTCCACTTT
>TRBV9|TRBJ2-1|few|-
CASGPRDTYNEQFF
TGTGCCAGCGGCCCAAGGGACACCTACAATGAGCAGTTCTTC
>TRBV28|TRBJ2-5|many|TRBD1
CASSVQGAFLETQYF
TGTGCCAGCAGTGTACAGGGGGCGTTTTTGGAGACCCAGTACTTC
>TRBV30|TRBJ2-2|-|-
CAWSVGLAPGELFF
TGTGCCTGGAGTGTAGGGCTAGCCCCCGGGGAGCTGTTTTTT
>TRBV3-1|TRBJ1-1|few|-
CASSSEGLEAFF
TGTGCCAGCAGCTCCGAGGGGTTAGAAGCTTTCTTT
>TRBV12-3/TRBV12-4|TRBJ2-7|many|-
CASSSFVHEQYF
TGTGCCAGCAGTTCTTTCGTCCACGAGCAGTACTTC
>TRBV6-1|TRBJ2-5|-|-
CASSYRQLSVETQYF
TGTGCCAGCAGCTACAGACAACTTTCGGTAGAGACCCAGTACTTC
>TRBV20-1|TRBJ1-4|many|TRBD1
CSAPSGQLATNEKLFF
TGCAGTGCTCCTTCGGGACAGTTGGCTACTAATGAAAAACTGTTTTTT
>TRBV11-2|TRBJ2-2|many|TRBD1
CASSLRPGTGPTGELFF
TGTGCCAGCAGCTTACGGCCCGGGACAGGGCCCACCGGGGAGCTGTTTTTT
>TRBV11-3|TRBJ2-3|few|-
CASSLDRPYGNTDTQYF
TGTGCCAGCAGCTTAGATAGGCCTTATGGGAACACAGATACGCAGTATTTT
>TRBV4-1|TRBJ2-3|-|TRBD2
CASSPQRGGLRDTQYF
TGCGCCAGCAGCCCTCAGCGGGGGGGGCTCAGAGATACGCAGTATTTT
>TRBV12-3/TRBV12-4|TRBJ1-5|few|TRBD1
CASGLTGTYQPQHF
TGTGCCAGCGGGTTGACAGGGACCTATCAGCCCCAGCATTTT
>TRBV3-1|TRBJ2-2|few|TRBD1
CASSQGRQGNTGELFF
TGTGCCAGCAGCCAAGGGAGACAGGGCAACACCGGGGAGCTGTTTTTT
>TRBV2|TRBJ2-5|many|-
CASSERYQETQYF
TGTGCCAGCAGTGAACGGTACCAAGAGACCCAGTACTTC
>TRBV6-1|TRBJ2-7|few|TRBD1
CASRPDRAYEQYF
TGTGCCAGCAGACCCGACAGGGCCTACGAGCAGTACTTC
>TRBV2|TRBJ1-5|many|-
CASSESGFVIQPQHF
TGTGCCAGCAGTGAGTCAGGGTTCGTGATTCAGCCCCAGCATTTT